Included here is one TCR beta chain sequence, with context. The source of the sample is a study of T cells in tumors after PD-1 blockade. The repertoire was sequenced with immunoSEQ multiplex PCR; TCRdb's copy has only in-frame clones and lacks some. This sample yields about 7,700 clones, of which 69% are seen a single time; over 8% belongs to the top ten. V was cut by 5 bases and J by 3 bases, with 8 bases left in between. The CDR3 loop spans 13 amino acids. Looked up from germline, CDR1 is MNHNY and CDR2 is SVGAGI (reference sequence). The sequenced sample was tumor tissue, obtained after anti-PD-1 treatment. The rearrangement joins TRBV6-6 to TRBJ2-1; D gene uncertain. The source is a human donor with basal cell carcinoma. CDR3 nucleotides: TGTGCCAGCAGTCAAAATAACTACAATGAGCAGTTCTTC. It codes for CASSQNNYNEQFF.